This TCR beta chain derives from a study of blood T cell repertoires in COVID-19. The wider study: Samples representing acute and convalescent COVID-19 were sourced from the United States, Italy and Spain. Nucleic acid was either cDNA or gDNA, and it came from T cells, B-cell-depleted T cells, or PBMCs.

As originally analysed: Amplification from reference gene primers served as the basis for estimated nucleated cell counts. Profiling relied on immunoSEQ multiplex PCR, and the TCRdb table lists in-frame clones only, not all of them. That table gives V, J and clone size, and the DNA gave D and trimming. Seen here are roughly 290,000 clones, 65% to 85% observed once, and the top ten hold 15% to 17%. Seattle patients were enrolled during active infection and followed longitudinally. Material for sequencing was peripheral blood. The sequence was obtained from a person aged 70 to 79 with COVID-19, enrolled during active disease.

DNA for the CDR3: TGTGCCAGCAGTTATCCAGGGTGGACTGAAGCTTTCTTT. Its protein product is CASSYPGWTEAFF. The V call is TRBV6-2 or TRBV6-3, the J call TRBJ1-1; D possibly corresponds to TRBD1 (5 bases). Germline values: CDR1 MNHEY, CDR2 SVGEGT. Trimming removed 3 bases from V and 5 bases from J, with 10 bases in between. CDR3 length equals 13 residues.